This T cell receptor beta chain stems from a study of CD8+ T cells in alopecia areata. General study results and limits: Among the top 100, expanded CD8+ clones were significantly decreased by tofacitinib, as was scalp clonality. Higher clonality was seen in lesional scalp than in normal scalp, especially in alopecia totalis/universalis. The treated group had a single nonresponder, limiting CD8+ expansion-response conclusions.

This clone has more than one count but fewer than ten. Its antigen is as yet unknown. The treatment here: oral pan-JAK inhibitor, 5-10 mg twice daily. PBMCs served as the source from which CD4+ and CD8+ T cells were sorted. The CDR3 spans 14 residues. V was shortened by 7 bases and J by 2 bases, with 15 bases between the two germline ends. Germline CDR1 and CDR2: MNHEY and SVGAGI. Extraction of RNA preceded its reverse transcription into cDNA, which served as the sequencing template. The assay was immunoSEQ multiplex PCR, and TCRdb's table has in-frame clones only and misses some. The sample yields roughly 220,000 clones, 35% to 40% seen once.

The chain joins TRBV6-5 to TRBJ2-7; D may be TRBD2 (6 bases). The specimen comprised CD4+ T cells sorted from blood, sampled at week 34, from a patient treated with tofacitinib. The clonotype was recovered from a human donor with alopecia areata. The DNA of the CDR3 is TGTGCCAGCAAAACGGGACTGGCGACCTACGAGCAGTACTTC. Residues: CASKTGLATYEQYF.